Following are 5 T cell receptor beta chains from one sample sequenced in a study of cytomegalovirus exposure and HLA in healthy donors (dated by TCRdb to 2017 to 2019). The method behind the library was the immunoSEQ multiplex PCR assay. The multiplex PCR relied on a mix of 60 forward primers for TCR Vbeta segments and 13 reverse primers for TCR Jbeta segments. TCRdb took this table from immuneACCESS and kept in-frame rearrangements with V and J called. Such tables lack part of the clones; where checked against another copy, unresolved V genes explain under half of the gap, and the rest is unexplained. Counted in this sample were approximately 150,000 clones; around 78% of them appeared once. The ten largest clones capture around 1.5% of the sample. Sequenced input: PBMCs. Receptors were obtained from a man aged 40-50 years in good health and CMV-seronegative.

The chain recombines TRBV30 with TRBJ1-1, with D perhaps matching TRBD1 (6 bases). V was trimmed by 4 bases and J by 4 bases, leaving 13 bases between them. In germline, CDR1 is GTSNPN, CDR2 SVGIG (reference sequence). The CDR3 covers 13 residues. CDR3 sequence (DNA): TGTGCCTGGACTGAAGGGGGATTCACTGAAGCTTTCTTT. Its protein is CAWTEGGFTEAFF.

V is TRBV9 and J is TRBJ1-6, with TRBD1 matching over 7 bases. Germline CDR1 and CDR2: SGDLS and YYNGEE. The CDR3 has 15 residues. J lost 8 bases, V lost 3 bases, and 8 bases had no gene match. The CDR3 DNA follows: TGTGCCAGCAGCGCGCACAGGGGTAGGGATTCACCCCTCCACTTT. Its translation is CASSAHRGRDSPLHF.

The V and J genes are TRBV18 and TRBJ1-2; D remains unclear. V lost 6 bases, J lost 2 bases, and 16 bases lay in between. Germline CDR1 and CDR2: KGHSH and LQKENI. The CDR3 has 15 amino acids. CDR3 residues: CASSYATAGNYGYTF. The DNA for the CDR3 is TGTGCCAGCTCTTACGCCACAGCGGGGAACTATGGCTACACCTTC.

Comments on this clone: The junction departs from the called germline gene at one end, perhaps through a read error. The rearrangement uses TRBV7-9 and TRBJ2-7; tentatively, D is TRBD2 (5 bases). This CDR3 contains 14 residues. Germline V gene data show CDR1 as SEHNR and CDR2 as FQNEAQ (reference sequence). DNA for the CDR3: TGTTCCAGCAGCTCCTCGGGGTCGACCTACGAGCAGTACTTC. Residues: CSSSSSGSTYEQYF.

The chain combines TRBV7-9 with TRBJ2-3; D remains ambiguous. CDR3 length equals 15 residues. Trimming removed 3 bases from V and 3 bases from J, with 13 bases in between. CDR1 is SEHNR, CDR2 FQNEAQ, per germline (reference sequence). CDR3 region: CASSFEDGETDTQYF. The CDR3 DNA is TGTGCCAGCAGCTTTGAAGACGGAGAAACAGATACGCAGTATTTT. Looking up the rest from reference TRBV7-9 and TRBJ2-3 gives the full variable domain: DTGVSQNPRHKITKRGQNVTFRCDPISEHNRLYWYRQTLGQGPEFLTYFQNEAQLEKSRLLSDRFSAERPKGSFSTLEIQRTEQGDSAMYLCASSFEDGETDTQYFGPGTRLTVL.